Sequencing of this TCR beta chain was carried out in a study of regulatory T cells in long-lasting Graves disease (TCRdb year 2021). A note on the overall study: In the newly diagnosed Graves' disease group, patients had been taking antithyroid drugs for less than 3 months. Persistent Graves' disease patients were compared with newly diagnosed Graves' disease patients by peripheral blood TCR sequencing and RNA sequencing. The study was conducted in China and was registered as a clinical trial. A total of 35 or so samples were covered by TCR sequencing, comprising 13 persistent and around 20 newly diagnosed Graves' disease patients. Here is what the overall study found, with its caveats: Sequencing and analysis were limited to the TCR beta chain. Because the primary lesion, thyroid tissue, could not be accessed, the study looked at peripheral blood alone. Persistent Graves' disease patients showed lower TCR Shannon entropy and fewer highly expanded clones than newly diagnosed patients, suggesting clonal expansion. Preferential use of TRBV28, TRBJ1-2 and TRBJ2-5 was observed in persistent disease, whereas TRBV20-1 and TRBJ2-1 were favored in newly diagnosed disease. Patients with persistent disease shared more public clonotypes (about 2,900) than newly diagnosed patients did (around 1,000). The authors acknowledged the small sample size as a limitation that may reduce accuracy.

This clonotype came up many times. What this receptor recognizes is not known. No base quality information exists; no much larger clone differs at one position. Libraries were prepared through multiplex PCR. Instrument used: Illumina HiSeq 4000. TCR beta libraries were built with iRepertoire HTBI primers and Arm-PCR amplification of CDR3 regions. Before sequencing, the PCR products underwent gel purification. The study's own analysis went as follows. Gene usage analysis of CDR3 amino acid clonotypes relied on the 60 or so TRBV and about 15 TRBJ segments identified across samples. Filtered high-quality paired reads were merged into contigs using COPE and FqMerger. Contigs were aligned with BLAST to IMGT TRBV, TRBD and TRBJ reference genes, and CDR3 was defined per IMGT. Clonotypes above 0.1% frequency were classified as highly expanded clones. Shannon entropy served as the measure of repertoire diversity, while the Gini coefficient captured V-J evenness. A clonotype was considered public if more than one individual shared it. TCRdb itself trimmed the public reads at Q25 with fastp, ran MiXCR and retained productive beta chains. Each CDR3 protein gets just one entry, which takes the most common genes and DNA from the rows behind it. The V and J calls here are based on TCRdb, not the publication. The sample yields about 540,000 distinct CDR3 sequences; approximately 15% were counted once. Together, the top ten hold roughly 10% of the sample.

V loses 7 bases, J loses 3 bases, and the germline ends lie 18 bases apart. Via the germline V gene, CDR1 is ENHRY and CDR2 SYGVKD. Taken from cysteine to phenylalanine, the CDR3 has 16 residues. Only the CDR3 portion is preserved as DNA: 48 bases, with reading frame beginning at the first base. Interpreted using the paper, the time point label stands for: newly diagnosed GD, antithyroid drugs for less than 3 months. RNA was extracted from PBMCs in TRIzol for both TCR sequencing and RNA sequencing. The diagnosis of Graves' disease was made according to American Thyroid Association guidelines. Patients were recruited from an endocrinology department in Xi'an, China. Each patient gave approximately 8.8 milliliters of peripheral blood, collected in an EDTA anticoagulant tube. Ficoll Paque Plus density gradient separation was used to isolate PBMCs, and no further T cell sorting was performed. An Agilent 2100 Bioanalyzer and agarose gel were used to check RNA quality, and a NanoDrop 2000 was used to measure RNA concentration.

This sample also appeared in a second study, on T cells in Graves' hyperthyroidism and ophthalmopathy. Taken from the second paper: Stable Graves' hyperthyroidism was defined as no progression to ophthalmopathy during 18 months of follow-up. Hyperthyroidism patients were aged 18 to 65 years and newly diagnosed, with disease duration of less than 2 months. The study excluded patients with uncontrolled infections, other autoimmune diseases, pregnancy or lactation. Diagnoses were based on clinical symptoms, serum thyroxine and TRAb, thyroid ultrasound and orbital computed tomography. The first round of RT-PCR for the TCR CDR3 was performed with the HTBI primer set and the Qiagen OneStep RT-PCR kit. Blood samples also contained most of the expanded thyroid clonotypes (frequency above 0.001), which suggests that blood repertoires may reflect thyroid immune responses. In cross-validation, a model built on a 13 V-J signature told ophthalmopathy apart from stable hyperthyroidism with about 90% sensitivity and approximately 84% specificity, and in testing the same model reached 80%/75%. In validation, the model predicted progression to ophthalmopathy a median of around 6.5 months before onset, with over 55% sensitivity and about 72% specificity. A discovery cohort of about 100 patients, about 40 with Graves' ophthalmopathy and approximately 55 with stable Graves' hyperthyroidism, was used to find distinguishing TCR V-J signatures. Whether ophthalmopathy could be predicted prospectively was tested in an independent validation cohort made up of under 20 hyperthyroidism patients plus 17 patients who later progressed to ophthalmopathy. The 100 discovery patients were divided at random into training and test sets in a 7:3 ratio. The study also compared thyroid tissue and blood T-cell repertoires from 5 to 7 Graves' hyperthyroidism patients. Once sampling was done, hyperthyroidism patients were given methimazole at a starting dose of 30 mg daily, whereas ophthalmopathy patients were given high-dose intravenous methylprednisolone. The libraries were constructed in a second round of multiplex PCR and then size-selected and purified. Sequencing of the libraries was done on an Illumina HiSeq2000 using paired-end 100 bp reads. SOAPnuke was used to process the raw data, with reads discarded if the reads contained adapters or uncalled bases, had a mean Phred below 15, or lacked an exact constant-primer or identifier match. High-quality paired reads were merged using COPE v1.2.5, and each unique nucleotide sequence was defined as a clonotype. MiTCR v1.1 was used to align clonotypes to the IMGT TRBV, TRBD and TRBJ reference segments. Analysis was restricted to V-J combinations with a frequency above 0.0001, which covered roughly 99% of repertoires. A TCS score was defined as the ratio of F50 (clonal expansion) to E x V (chaos), with BLOSUM62-based TCRdist applied between CDR3 peptides within each V-J. Welch's t-statistics and random forest reduced 514 V-J features to 13, which were used in a naive Bayes classifier (R e1071). No statistical method was used to set the sample size in advance, and investigators knew the group allocation. The paper reports TCR Vbeta CDR3 sequencing of over 120 peripheral blood samples: 43 ophthalmopathy, roughly 74 hyperthyroidism and 17 progressor patients.

The source of this sequence is a man aged 30-40 years with Graves disease. Donor details come from another sample of the same person, matched by shared clones. The source was peripheral blood mononuclear cells (PBMCs), collected at new diagnosis, from a patient treated with antithyroid drugs. The chain links TRBV10-3 with TRBJ2-2, with TRBD1 perhaps the D gene, on 7 matching bases. The CDR3 region reads CAITTADREDTGELFF. The DNA sequence follows: TGTGCCATCACCACAGCTGACAGGGAGGACACCGGGGAGCTGTTTTTT.